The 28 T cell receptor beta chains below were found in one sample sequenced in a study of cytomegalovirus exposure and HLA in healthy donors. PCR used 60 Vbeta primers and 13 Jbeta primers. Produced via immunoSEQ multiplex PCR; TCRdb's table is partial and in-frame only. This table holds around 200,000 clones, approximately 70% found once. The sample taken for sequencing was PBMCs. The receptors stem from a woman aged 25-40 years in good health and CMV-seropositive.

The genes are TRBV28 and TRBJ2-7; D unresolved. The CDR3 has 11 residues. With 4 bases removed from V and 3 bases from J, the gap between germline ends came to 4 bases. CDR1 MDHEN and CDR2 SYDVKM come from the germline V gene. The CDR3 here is CASSSFYEQYF. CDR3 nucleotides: TGTGCCAGCAGTTCATTCTACGAGCAGTACTTC. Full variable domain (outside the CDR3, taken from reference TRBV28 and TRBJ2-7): DVKVTQSSRYLVKRTGEKVFLECVQDMDHENMFWYRQDPGLGLRLIYFSYDVKMKEKGDIPEGYSVSREKKERFSLILESASTNQTSMYLCASSSFYEQYFGPGTRLTVT.

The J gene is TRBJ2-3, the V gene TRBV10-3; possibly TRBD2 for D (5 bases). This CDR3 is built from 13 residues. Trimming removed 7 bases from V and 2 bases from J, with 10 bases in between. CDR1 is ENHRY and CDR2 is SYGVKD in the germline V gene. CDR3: CAIKERITDTQYF. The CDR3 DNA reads TGTGCCATCAAGGAGCGGATCACAGATACGCAGTATTTT.

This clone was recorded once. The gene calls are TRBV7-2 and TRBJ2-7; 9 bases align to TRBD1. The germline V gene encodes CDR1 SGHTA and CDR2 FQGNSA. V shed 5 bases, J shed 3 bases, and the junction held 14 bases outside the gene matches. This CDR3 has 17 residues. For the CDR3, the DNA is TGTGCCAGCAGCAAAACCCCACCGGGACAGGGTTACTACGAGCAGTACTTC. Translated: CASSKTPPGQGYYEQYF.

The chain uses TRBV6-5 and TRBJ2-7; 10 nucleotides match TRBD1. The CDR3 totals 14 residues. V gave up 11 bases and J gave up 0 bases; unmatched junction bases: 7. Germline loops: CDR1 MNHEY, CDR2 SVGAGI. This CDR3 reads CASWDRGFSYEQYF. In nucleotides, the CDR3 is TGTGCCTCGTGGGACAGGGGCTTCTCCTACGAGCAGTACTTC.

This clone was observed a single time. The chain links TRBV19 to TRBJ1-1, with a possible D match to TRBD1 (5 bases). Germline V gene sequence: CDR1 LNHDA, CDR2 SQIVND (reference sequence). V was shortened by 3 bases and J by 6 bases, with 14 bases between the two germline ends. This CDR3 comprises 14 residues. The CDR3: CASSINPGGAEAFF. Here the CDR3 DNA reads TGTGCCAGTAGTATTAATCCCGGGGGGGCTGAAGCTTTCTTT.

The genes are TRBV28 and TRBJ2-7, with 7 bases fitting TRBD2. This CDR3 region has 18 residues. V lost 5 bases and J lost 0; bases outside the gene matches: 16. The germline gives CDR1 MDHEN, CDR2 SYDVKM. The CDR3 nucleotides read TGTGCCAGCAGTACCCGTACAGCCCGGGACTATCACTCCTACGAGCAGTACTTC. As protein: CASSTRTARDYHSYEQYF.

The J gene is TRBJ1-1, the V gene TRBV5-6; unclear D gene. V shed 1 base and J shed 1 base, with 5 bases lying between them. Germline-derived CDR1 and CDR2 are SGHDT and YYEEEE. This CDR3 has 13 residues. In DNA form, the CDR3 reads TGTGCCAGCAGCTTGACAGCGAACACTGAAGCTTTCTTT. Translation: CASSLTANTEAFF.

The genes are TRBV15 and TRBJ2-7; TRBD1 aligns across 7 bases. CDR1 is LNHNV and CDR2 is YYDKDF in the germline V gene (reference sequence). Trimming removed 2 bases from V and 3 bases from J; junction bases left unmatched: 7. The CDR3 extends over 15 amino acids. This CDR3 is CATSRPTGADYEQYF. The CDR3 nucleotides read TGTGCCACCAGCAGACCCACAGGGGCGGACTACGAGCAGTACTTC.

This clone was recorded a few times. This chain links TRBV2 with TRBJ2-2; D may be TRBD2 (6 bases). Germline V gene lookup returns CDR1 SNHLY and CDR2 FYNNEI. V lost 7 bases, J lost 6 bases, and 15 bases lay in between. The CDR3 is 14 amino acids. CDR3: CASKAFGGPGELFF. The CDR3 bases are TGTGCCAGCAAAGCATTCGGGGGTCCCGGGGAGCTGTTTTTT.

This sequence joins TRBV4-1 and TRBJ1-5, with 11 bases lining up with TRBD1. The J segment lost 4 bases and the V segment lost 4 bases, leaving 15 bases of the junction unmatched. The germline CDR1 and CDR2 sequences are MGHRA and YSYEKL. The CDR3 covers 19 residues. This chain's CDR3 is CASSPGGQGGIGGNQPQHF. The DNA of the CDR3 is TGCGCCAGCAGCCCTGGGGGACAGGGGGGAATCGGGGGGAATCAGCCCCAGCATTTT.

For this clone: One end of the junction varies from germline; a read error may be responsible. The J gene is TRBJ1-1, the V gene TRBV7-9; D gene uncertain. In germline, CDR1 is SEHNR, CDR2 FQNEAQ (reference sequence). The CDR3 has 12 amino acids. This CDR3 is CSSSYGNSEAFF. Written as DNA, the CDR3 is TGTTCCAGCAGCTACGGAAACAGTGAAGCTTTCTTT.

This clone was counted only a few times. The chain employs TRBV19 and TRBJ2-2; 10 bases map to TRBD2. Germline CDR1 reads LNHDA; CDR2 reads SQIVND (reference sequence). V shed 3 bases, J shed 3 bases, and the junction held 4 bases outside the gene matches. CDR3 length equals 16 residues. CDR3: CASSIGTSEHTGELFF. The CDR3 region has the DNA TGTGCCAGTAGTATCGGGACTAGCGAACACACCGGGGAGCTGTTTTTT.

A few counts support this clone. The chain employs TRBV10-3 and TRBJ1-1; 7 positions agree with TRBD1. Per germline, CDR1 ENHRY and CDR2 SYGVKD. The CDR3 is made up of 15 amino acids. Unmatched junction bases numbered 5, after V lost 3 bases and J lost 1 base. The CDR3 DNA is TGTGCCATCAGTGACCCGGGACAGCCGAACACTGAAGCTTTCTTT. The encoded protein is CAISDPGQPNTEAFF.

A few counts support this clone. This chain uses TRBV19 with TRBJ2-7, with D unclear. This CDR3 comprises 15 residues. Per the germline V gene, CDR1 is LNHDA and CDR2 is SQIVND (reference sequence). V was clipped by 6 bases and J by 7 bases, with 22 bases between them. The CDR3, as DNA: TGTGCCAGTAGCCCTACCGCGCAGCGCGGTGATGAGCAGTACTTC. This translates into CASSPTAQRGDEQYF.

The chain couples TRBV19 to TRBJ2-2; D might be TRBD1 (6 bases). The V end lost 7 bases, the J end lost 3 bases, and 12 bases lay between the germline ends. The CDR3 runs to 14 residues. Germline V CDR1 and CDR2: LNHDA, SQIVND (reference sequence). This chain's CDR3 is CASMLTGYTGELFF. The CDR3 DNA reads TGTGCCAGTATGCTCACAGGGTACACCGGGGAGCTGTTTTTT.

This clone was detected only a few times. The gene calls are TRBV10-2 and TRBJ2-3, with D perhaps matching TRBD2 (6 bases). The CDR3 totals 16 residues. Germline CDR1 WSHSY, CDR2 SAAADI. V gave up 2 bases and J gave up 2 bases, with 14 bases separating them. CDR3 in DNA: TGCGCCAGCAGTGAGGTCCATAGCGGACTCACAGATACGCAGTATTTT. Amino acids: CASSEVHSGLTDTQYF.

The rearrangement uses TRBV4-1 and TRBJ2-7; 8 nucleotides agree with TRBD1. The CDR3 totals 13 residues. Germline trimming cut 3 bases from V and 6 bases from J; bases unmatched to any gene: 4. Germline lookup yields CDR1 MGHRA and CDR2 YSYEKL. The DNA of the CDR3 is TGCGCCAGCAGCCATAACAGGGGGAGCGAGCAGTACTTC. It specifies CASSHNRGSEQYF.

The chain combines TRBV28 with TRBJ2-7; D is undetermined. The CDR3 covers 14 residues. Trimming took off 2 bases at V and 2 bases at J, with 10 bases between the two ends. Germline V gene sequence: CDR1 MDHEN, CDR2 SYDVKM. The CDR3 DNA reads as TGTGCCAGCAGTTTAGAGGTCGGCCCCTACGAGCAGTACTTC. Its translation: CASSLEVGPYEQYF.

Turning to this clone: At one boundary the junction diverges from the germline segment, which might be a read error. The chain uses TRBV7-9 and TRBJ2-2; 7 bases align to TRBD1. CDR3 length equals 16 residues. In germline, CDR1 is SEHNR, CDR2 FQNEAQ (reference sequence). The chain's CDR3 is CSSSLISGGSPGELFF. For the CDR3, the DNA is TGTTCCAGCAGCTTAATCTCAGGGGGATCACCCGGGGAGCTGTTTTTT.

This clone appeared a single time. The DNA for the CDR3 is TGCAGCGTTGAAGGACTAGCCTACGAGCAGTACTTC. This codes for CSVEGLAYEQYF. The chain uses TRBV29-1 and TRBJ2-7, with D possibly matching TRBD2 (6 bases). The CDR3 sequence is 12 residues long. Between the trimmed V and J ends, which lost 1 base and 2 bases, there was a span of 6 bases. Germline values: CDR1 SQVTM, CDR2 ANQGSEA.

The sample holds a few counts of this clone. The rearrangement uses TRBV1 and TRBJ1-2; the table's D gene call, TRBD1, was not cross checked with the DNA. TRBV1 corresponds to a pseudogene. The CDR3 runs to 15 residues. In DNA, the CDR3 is TGCACCAGCAGCCATCAAGGACAGGGGGAGGATGGCTACACCTTC. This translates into CTSSHQGQGEDGYTF.

The CDR3 is CASRTDRAGNQPQHF. For the CDR3, the DNA is TGTGCCAGCAGAACGGACAGGGCAGGGAATCAGCCCCAGCATTTT. The chain combines TRBV6-1 with TRBJ1-5, with TRBD1 identical over 8 bases. There are 15 residues in the CDR3. Per the germline V gene, CDR1 is MNHNS and CDR2 is SASEGT. With 6 bases clipped from V and 4 bases from J, the junction kept 8 bases outside the gene matches.

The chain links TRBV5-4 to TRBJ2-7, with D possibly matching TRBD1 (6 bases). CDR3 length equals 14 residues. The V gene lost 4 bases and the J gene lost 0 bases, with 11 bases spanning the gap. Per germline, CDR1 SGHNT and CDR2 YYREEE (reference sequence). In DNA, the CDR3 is TGTGCCAGCAGCGGGGGCGGAAGCTCCTACGAGCAGTACTTC. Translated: CASSGGGSSYEQYF.

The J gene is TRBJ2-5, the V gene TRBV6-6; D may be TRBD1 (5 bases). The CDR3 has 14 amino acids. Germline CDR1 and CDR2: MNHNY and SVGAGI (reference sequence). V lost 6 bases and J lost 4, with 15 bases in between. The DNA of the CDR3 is TGTGCCAGCAGCCTCCCAGGGATCCGAGAGACCCAGTACTTC. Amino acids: CASSLPGIRETQYF.

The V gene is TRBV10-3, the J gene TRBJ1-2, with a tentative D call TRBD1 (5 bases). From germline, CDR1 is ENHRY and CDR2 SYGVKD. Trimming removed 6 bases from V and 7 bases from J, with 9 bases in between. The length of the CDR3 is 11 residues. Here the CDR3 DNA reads TGTGCCATCAGGGGGCTTAGTGGCTACACCTTC. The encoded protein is CAIRGLSGYTF.

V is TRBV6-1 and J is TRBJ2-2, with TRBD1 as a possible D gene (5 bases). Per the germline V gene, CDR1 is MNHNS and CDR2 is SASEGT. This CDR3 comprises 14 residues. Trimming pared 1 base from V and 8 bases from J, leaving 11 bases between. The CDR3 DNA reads TGTGCCAGCAGTGAAGTCTGGGGCGAAGGGGAGCTGTTTTTT. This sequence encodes CASSEVWGEGELFF.

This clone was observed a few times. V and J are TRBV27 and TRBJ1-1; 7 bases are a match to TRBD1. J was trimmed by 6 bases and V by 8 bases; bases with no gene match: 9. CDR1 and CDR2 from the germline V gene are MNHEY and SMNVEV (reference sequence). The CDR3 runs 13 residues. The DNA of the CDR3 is TGTGCCAGCCTACAGGGGTGGGCTGCTGAAGCTTTCTTT. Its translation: CASLQGWAAEAFF.

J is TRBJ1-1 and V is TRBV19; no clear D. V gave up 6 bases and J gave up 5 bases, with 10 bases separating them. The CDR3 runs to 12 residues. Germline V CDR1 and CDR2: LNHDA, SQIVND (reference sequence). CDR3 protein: CASRMGRTEAFF. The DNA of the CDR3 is TGTGCCAGTAGGATGGGGAGAACTGAAGCTTTCTTT.